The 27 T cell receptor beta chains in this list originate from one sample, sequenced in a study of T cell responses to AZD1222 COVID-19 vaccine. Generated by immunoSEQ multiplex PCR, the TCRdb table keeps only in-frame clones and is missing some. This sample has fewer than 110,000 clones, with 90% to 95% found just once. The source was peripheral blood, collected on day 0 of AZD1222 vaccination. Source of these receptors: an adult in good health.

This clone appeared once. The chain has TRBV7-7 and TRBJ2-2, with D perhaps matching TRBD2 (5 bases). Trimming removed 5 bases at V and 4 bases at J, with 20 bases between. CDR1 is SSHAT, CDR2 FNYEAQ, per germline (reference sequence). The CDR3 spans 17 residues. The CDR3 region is CASSPFGHPAGTGELFF. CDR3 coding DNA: TGTGCCAGCAGCCCCTTTGGGCACCCCGCGGGCACCGGGGAGCTGTTTTTT.

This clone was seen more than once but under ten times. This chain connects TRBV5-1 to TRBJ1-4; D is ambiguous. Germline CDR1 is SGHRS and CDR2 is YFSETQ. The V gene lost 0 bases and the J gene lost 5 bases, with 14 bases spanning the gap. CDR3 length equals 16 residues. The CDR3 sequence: CASSLAPGGTNEKLFF. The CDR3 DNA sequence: TGCGCCAGCAGCTTGGCCCCGGGAGGCACGAATGAAAAACTGTTTTTT.

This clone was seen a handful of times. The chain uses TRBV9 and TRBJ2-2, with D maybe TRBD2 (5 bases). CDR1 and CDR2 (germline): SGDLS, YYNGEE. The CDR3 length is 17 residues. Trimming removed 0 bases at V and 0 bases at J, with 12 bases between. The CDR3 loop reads CASSVDRRSANTGELFF. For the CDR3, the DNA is TGTGCCAGCAGCGTAGATAGGAGGTCAGCGAACACCGGGGAGCTGTTTTTT. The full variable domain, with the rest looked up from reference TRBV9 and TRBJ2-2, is DSGVTQTPKHLITATGQRVTLRCSPRSGDLSVYWYQQSLDQGLQFLIQYYNGEERAKGNILERFSAQQFPDLHSELNLSSLELGDSALYFCASSVDRRSANTGELFFGEGSRLTVL.

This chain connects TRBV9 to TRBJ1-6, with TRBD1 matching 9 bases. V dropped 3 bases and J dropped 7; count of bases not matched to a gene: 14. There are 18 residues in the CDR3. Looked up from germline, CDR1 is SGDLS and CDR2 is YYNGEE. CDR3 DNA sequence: TGTGCCAGCAGCGACGGGACAGGGAATTTCCGCTCCAATTCACCCCTCCACTTT. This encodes CASSDGTGNFRSNSPLHF. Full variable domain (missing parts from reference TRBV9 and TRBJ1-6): DSGVTQTPKHLITATGQRVTLRCSPRSGDLSVYWYQQSLDQGLQFLIQYYNGEERAKGNILERFSAQQFPDLHSELNLSSLELGDSALYFCASSDGTGNFRSNSPLHFGNGTRLTVT.

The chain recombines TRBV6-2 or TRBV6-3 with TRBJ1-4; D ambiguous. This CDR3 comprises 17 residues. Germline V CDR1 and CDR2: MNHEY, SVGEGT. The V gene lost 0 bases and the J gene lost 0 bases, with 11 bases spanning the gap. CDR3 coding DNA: TGTGCCAGCAGTTACTCTCAACATGATTCAACTAATGAAAAACTGTTTTTT. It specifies CASSYSQHDSTNEKLFF.

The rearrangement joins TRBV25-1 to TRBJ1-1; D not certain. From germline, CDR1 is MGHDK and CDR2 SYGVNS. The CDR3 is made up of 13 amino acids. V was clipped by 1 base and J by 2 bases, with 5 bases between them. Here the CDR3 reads CASSEWANTEAFF. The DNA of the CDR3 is TGTGCCAGCAGTGAATGGGCCAACACTGAAGCTTTCTTT.

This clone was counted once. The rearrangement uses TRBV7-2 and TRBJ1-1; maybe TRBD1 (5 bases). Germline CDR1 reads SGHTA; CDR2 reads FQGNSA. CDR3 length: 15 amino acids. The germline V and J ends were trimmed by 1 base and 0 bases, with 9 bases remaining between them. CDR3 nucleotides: TGTGCCAGCAGCTTAGTGGGGGGGATGAACACTGAAGCTTTCTTT. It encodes CASSLVGGMNTEAFF.

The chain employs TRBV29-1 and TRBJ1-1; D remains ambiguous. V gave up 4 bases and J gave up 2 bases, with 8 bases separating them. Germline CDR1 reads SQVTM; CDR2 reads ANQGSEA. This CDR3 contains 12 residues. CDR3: CSVADGNTEAFF. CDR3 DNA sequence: TGCAGCGTTGCGGACGGAAACACTGAAGCTTTCTTT.

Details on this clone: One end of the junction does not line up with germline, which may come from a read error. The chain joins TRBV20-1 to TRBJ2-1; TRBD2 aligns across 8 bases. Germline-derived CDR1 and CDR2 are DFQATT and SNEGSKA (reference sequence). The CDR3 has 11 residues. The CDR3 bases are TGCAGTGCTAGTGGTCGGGAGGGTAAGGTCTTC. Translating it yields CSASGREGKVF.

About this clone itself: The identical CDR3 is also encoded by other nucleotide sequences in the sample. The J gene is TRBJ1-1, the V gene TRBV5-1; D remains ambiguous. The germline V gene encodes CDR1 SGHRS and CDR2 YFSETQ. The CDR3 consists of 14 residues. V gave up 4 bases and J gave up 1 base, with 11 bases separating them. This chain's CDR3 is CASSLNPQNTEAFF. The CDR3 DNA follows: TGCGCCAGCAGCCTGAACCCCCAGAACACTGAAGCTTTCTTT.

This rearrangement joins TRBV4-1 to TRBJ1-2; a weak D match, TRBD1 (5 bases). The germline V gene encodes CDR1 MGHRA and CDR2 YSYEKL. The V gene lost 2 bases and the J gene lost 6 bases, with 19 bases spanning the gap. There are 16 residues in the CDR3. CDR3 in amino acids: CASSQRSGMGVDGYTF. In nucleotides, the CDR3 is TGCGCCAGCAGCCAAAGAAGCGGAATGGGGGTAGATGGCTACACCTTC.

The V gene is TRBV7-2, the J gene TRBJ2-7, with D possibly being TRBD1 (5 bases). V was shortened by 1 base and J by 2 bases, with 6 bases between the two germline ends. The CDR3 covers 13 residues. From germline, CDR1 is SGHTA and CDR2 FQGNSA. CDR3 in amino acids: CASSLGQPYEQYF. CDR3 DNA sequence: TGTGCCAGCAGCTTAGGACAGCCCTACGAGCAGTACTTC.

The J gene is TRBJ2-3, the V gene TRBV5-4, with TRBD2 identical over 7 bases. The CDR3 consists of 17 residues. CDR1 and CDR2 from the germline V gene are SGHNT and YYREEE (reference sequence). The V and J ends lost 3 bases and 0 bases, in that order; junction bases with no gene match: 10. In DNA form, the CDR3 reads TGTGCCAGCAGCTCCAGAGGAGGACTAGAAAGCACAGATACGCAGTATTTT. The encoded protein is CASSSRGGLESTDTQYF. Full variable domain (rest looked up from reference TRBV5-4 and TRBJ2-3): ETGVTQSPTHLIKTRGQQVTLRCSSQSGHNTVSWYQQALGQGPQFIFQYYREEENGRGNFPPRFSGLQFPNYSSELNVNALELDDSALYLCASSSRGGLESTDTQYFGPGTRLTVL.

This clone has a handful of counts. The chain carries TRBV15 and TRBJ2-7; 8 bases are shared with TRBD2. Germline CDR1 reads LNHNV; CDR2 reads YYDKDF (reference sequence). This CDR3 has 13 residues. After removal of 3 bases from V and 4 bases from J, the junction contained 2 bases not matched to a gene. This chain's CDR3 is CATSRASGYEQYF. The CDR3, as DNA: TGTGCCACCAGCAGGGCTAGCGGGTACGAGCAGTACTTC.

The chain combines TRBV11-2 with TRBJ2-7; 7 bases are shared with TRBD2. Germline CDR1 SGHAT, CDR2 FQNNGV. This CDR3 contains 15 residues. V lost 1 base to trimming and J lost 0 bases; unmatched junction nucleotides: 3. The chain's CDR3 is CASSLVGGSSYEQYF. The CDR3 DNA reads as TGTGCCAGCAGCTTAGTAGGCGGGAGCTCCTACGAGCAGTACTTC.

The CDR3 DNA reads TGTGCCACCAGCATTGTTCACTGGGGAGGAAACACTGAAGCTTTCTTT. Its protein is CATSIVHWGGNTEAFF. The chain carries TRBV15 and TRBJ1-1, with unresolved D. V lost 4 bases and J 2 bases, leaving 17 bases between the germline ends. The CDR3 loop spans 16 amino acids. Germline CDR1 is LNHNV and CDR2 is YYDKDF (reference sequence). Full variable domain (missing parts from reference TRBV15 and TRBJ1-1): DAMVIQNPRYQVTQFGKPVTLSCSQTLNHNVMYWYQQKSSQAPKLLFHYYDKDFNNEADTPDNFQSRRPNTSFCFLDIRSPGLGDTAMYLCATSIVHWGGNTEAFFGQGTRLTVV.

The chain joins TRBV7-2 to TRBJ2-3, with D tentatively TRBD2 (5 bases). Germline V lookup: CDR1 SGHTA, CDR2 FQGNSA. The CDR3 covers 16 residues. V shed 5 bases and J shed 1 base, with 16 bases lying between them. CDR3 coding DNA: TGTGCCAGCAGCCAGACGAGGGCAGTAGGCACAGATACGCAGTATTTT. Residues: CASSQTRAVGTDTQYF.

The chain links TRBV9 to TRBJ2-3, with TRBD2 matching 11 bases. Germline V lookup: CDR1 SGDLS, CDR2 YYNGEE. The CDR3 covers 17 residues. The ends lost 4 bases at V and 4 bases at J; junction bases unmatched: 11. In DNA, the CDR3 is TGTGCCAGCAGCTCCCCCCTTACTAGCGGGAGATCAGATACGCAGTATTTT. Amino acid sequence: CASSSPLTSGRSDTQYF.

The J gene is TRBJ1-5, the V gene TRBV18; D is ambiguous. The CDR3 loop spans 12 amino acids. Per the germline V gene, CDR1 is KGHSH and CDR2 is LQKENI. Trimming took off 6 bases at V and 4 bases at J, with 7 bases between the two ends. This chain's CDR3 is CASSPSNQPQHF. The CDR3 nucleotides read TGTGCCAGCTCGCCTTCTAATCAGCCCCAGCATTTT.

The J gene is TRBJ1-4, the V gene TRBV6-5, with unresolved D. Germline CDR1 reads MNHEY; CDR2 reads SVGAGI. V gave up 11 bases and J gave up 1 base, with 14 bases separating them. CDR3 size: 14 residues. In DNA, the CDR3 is TGTGCCGCAAGGAGGTCCTTAACTAATGAAAAACTGTTTTTT. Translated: CAARRSLTNEKLFF.

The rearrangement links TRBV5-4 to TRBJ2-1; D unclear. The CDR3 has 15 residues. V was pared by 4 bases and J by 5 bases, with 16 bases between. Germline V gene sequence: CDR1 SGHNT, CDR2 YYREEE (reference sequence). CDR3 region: CASSPARTGHNEQFF. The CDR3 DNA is TGTGCCAGCAGCCCCGCGAGGACCGGCCACAATGAGCAGTTCTTC.

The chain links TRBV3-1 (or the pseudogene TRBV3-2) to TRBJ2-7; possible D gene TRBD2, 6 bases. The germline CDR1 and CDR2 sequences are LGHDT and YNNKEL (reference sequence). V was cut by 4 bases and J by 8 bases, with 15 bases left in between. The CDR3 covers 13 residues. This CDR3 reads CASSPGYTSQQYF. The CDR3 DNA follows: TGTGCCAGCAGCCCAGGGTATACTAGCCAGCAGTACTTC.

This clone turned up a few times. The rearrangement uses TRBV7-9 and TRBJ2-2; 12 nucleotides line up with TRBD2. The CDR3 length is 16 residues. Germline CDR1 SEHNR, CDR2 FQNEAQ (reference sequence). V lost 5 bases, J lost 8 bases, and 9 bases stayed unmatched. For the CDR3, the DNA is TGTGCCAGCAGCCCCCTTTCTGGACTAGCGGGAGGGGAGCTGTTTTTT. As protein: CASSPLSGLAGGELFF.

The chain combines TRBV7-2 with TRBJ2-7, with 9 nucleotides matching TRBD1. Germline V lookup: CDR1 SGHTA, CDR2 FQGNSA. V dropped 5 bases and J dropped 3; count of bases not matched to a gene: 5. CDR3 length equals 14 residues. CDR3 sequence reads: CASSPGTGNYEQYF. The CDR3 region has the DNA TGTGCCAGCAGCCCAGGGACAGGGAACTACGAGCAGTACTTC.

CDR3 DNA sequence: TGTGCCAGCAGCGCGTCAGGGGGCAGAGAGACCCAGTACTTC. It specifies CASSASGGRETQYF. The chain is built from TRBV7-3 and TRBJ2-5; 8 positions agree with TRBD1. CDR3 length equals 14 residues. The V and J ends lost 5 bases and 4 bases, in that order; junction bases with no gene match: 6. Germline values: CDR1 SGHTA, CDR2 FQGTGA.

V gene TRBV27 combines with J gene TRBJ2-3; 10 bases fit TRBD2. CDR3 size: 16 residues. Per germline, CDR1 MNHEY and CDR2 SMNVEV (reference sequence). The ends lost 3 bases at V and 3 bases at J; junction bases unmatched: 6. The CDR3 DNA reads TGTGCCAGCAGTTTCGCTAGCGGGAGAGGTACAGATACGCAGTATTTT. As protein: CASSFASGRGTDTQYF.

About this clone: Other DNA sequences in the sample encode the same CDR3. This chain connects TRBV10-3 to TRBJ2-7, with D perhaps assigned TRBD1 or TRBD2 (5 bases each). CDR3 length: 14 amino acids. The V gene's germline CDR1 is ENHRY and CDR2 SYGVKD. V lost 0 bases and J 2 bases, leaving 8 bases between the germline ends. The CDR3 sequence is CAISESGTAYEQYF. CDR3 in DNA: TGTGCCATCAGTGAGTCAGGGACGGCCTACGAGCAGTACTTC.